The text below deals with one TCR beta chain. The sample comes from a study of blood T cell repertoires in COVID-19. Study as a whole: The United States, Italy and Spain were the sources of the acute and convalescent COVID-19 samples. Sources were T cells, B-cell-depleted T cells, or PBMCs; the material itself was cDNA or gDNA.

Original processing notes: Amplification of reference gene primers was used by the study to estimate nucleated cell counts. Clones were read by immunoSEQ multiplex PCR, and TCRdb kept only the in-frame ones, dropping some. That table furnishes V, J and clone size, whereas the DNA furnished D and trimming. Among 250,000 to 300,000 clones listed, approximately 85% were seen once. The CDR3 spans 15 residues. From germline, CDR1 is MNHNY and CDR2 SVGAGI (reference sequence). The ends lost 6 bases at V and 0 bases at J; junction bases unmatched: 4. Sequencing used peripheral blood. This sequence joins TRBV6-6 and TRBJ1-4, with 7 bases lining up with TRBD1. The receptor's source is a woman in her seventies with acute or convalescent COVID-19. CDR3 protein: CASSDGTATNEKLFF. The CDR3 coding sequence is TGTGCCAGCAGCGACGGGACAGCAACTAATGAAAAACTGTTTTTT.